The clone carrying this T cell receptor beta chain was observed a few times. This CDR3 spans 14 amino acids. Between the trimmed V and J ends, which lost 0 bases and 3 bases, there was a span of 9 bases. CDR1 and CDR2 from the germline V gene are ENHRY and SYGVKD. The sample is drawn from a study of blood T cells in healthy people across ages. A second PCR of about 6 to 11 cycles used a sample-barcoded 5' primer and a J-beta primer mix. TCRdb recomputed calls from the 5' RACE reads with MiXCR, one row per CDR3 protein. The table has 850,000 to 1,000,000 distinct CDR3 sequences, approximately 49% seen once.

The sample taken for sequencing was blood. The sequence was collected from a man aged 30 to 39 in good health. The chain employs TRBV10-3 and TRBJ2-7, with D possibly matching TRBD1 (6 bases). As DNA, the CDR3 is TGTGCCATCAGTGAGTCGGCAGGGGACTACGAGCAGTACTTC. The encoded protein is CAISESAGDYEQYF.